This entry lists 24 T cell receptor beta chains sequenced from one sample in a study of shared clonotypes between healthy human individuals. The repertoire was sequenced with immunoSEQ multiplex PCR; TCRdb's copy has only in-frame clones and lacks some. The repertoire holds about 2 million clones, with about 94% as singletons. Naive CD8 populations comprised CD45RO-negative cells positively selected for CCR7, excluding terminally differentiated effector memory CD45RA+ cells. The sample taken for sequencing was naive CD8+ T cells sorted from blood. All receptors come from a young man in good health.

This chain links TRBV11-2 with TRBJ2-7; 8 bases match TRBD2. Germline-derived CDR1 and CDR2 are SGHAT and FQNNGV. The trim removed 1 base at V and 6 bases at J, leaving 8 bases unmatched. CDR3 size: 15 residues. CDR3 sequence (DNA): TGTGCCAGCAGCTTAGTTATCGGGGGGGCAAGCGAGCAGTACTTC. This sequence encodes CASSLVIGGASEQYF.

CDR3 in DNA: TGTGCCTGGAGTGTAGGCCACGGGGATGATGGCTACACCTTC. Its translation is CAWSVGHGDDGYTF. J is TRBJ1-2 and V is TRBV30; D gene unclear. CDR1 is GTSNPN, CDR2 SVGIG, per germline (reference sequence). V lost 0 bases and J 6 bases, leaving 14 bases between the germline ends. The CDR3 is 14 residues long.

This rearrangement joins TRBV14 to TRBJ2-7; D is uncertain. Trimming removed 8 bases at V and 6 bases at J, with 11 bases between. Germline values: CDR1 SGHDN, CDR2 FVKESK. The CDR3 is 11 amino acids. CDR3 residues: CASSQFGEQYF. The CDR3 DNA reads TGTGCCAGCTCCCAGTTTGGCGAGCAGTACTTC.

V gene TRBV4-1 combines with J gene TRBJ1-1, with TRBD1 matching over 7 bases. Trimming at V came to 4 bases and at J to 1 base, leaving 9 bases not matched to a gene. CDR1 MGHRA and CDR2 YSYEKL come from the germline V gene. The CDR3 has 16 residues. CDR3 DNA sequence: TGCGCCAGCAGCCCCCCAGGGGGGAAGGGGAACACTGAAGCTTTCTTT. Residues: CASSPPGGKGNTEAFF.

This chain connects TRBV4-2 to TRBJ1-1; perhaps TRBD1 as D (5 bases). CDR1 and CDR2 from the germline V gene are LGHNA and YNFKEQ. Trimming shortened V by 3 bases and J by 4 bases, and 15 bases separated the two germline ends. The CDR3 has 15 amino acids. Here the CDR3 DNA reads TGTGCCAGCAGCCATTTAGTGAGGGGAAGCACTGAAGCTTTCTTT. It encodes CASSHLVRGSTEAFF.

J is TRBJ2-7 and V is TRBV6-1; weak D call: TRBD2 (6 bases). The CDR3 consists of 13 residues. Germline-derived CDR1 and CDR2 are MNHNS and SASEGT. V lost 11 bases, J lost 0 bases, and 14 bases lay in between. The DNA of the CDR3 is TGTGCCTTGCGGGACTGGGACTCCTACGAGCAGTACTTC. Its translation is CALRDWDSYEQYF.

J is TRBJ2-7 and V is TRBV7-9, with TRBD1 as a possible D gene (6 bases). Per the germline V gene, CDR1 is SEHNR and CDR2 is FQNEAQ (reference sequence). V was shortened by 5 bases and J by 4 bases, with 21 bases between the two germline ends. The length of the CDR3 is 16 residues. CDR3 sequence reads: CASSITLGHRRYEQYF. CDR3 nucleotides: TGTGCCAGCAGCATCACCCTGGGACACCGAAGATACGAGCAGTACTTC. The full variable domain, its missing parts supplied by reference TRBV7-9 and TRBJ2-7, is DTGVSQNPRHKITKRGQNVTFRCDPISEHNRLYWYRQTLGQGPEFLTYFQNEAQLEKSRLLSDRFSAERPKGSFSTLEIQRTEQGDSAMYLCASSITLGHRRYEQYFGPGTRLTVT.

The CDR3 loop is CASSPAGLDTQYF. The CDR3 nucleotides are TGTGCCAGCAGCCCCGCGGGACTGGATACGCAGTATTTT. The chain is built from TRBV11-3 and TRBJ2-3, with a weak D call TRBD2 (6 bases). CDR1 and CDR2 (germline): SGHNT, YENEEA. The CDR3 contains 13 residues. The V end was cut by 5 bases, the J end by 6 bases, with 12 bases between.

This chain connects TRBV27 to TRBJ1-1; D is unclear. The CDR3 is 14 residues long. V gave up 5 bases and J gave up 4 bases, with 14 bases separating them. Germline CDR1 and CDR2: MNHEY and SMNVEV (reference sequence). The CDR3 nucleotides read TGTGCCAGCAGTCCCGGTCCCCGAGGCACTGAAGCTTTCTTT. Protein: CASSPGPRGTEAFF.

This sequence joins TRBV4-1 and TRBJ1-1; 12 positions agree with TRBD1. J gave up 5 bases and V 3 bases, and 4 bases lay outside the gene matches. This CDR3 is 15 amino acids long. CDR1 and CDR2 (germline): MGHRA, YSYEKL. The CDR3 loop is CASSQGQGARTEAFF. The CDR3 DNA follows: TGCGCCAGCAGCCAGGGACAGGGGGCGAGGACTGAAGCTTTCTTT.

The chain employs TRBV4-1 and TRBJ2-7; TRBD2 matches 10 bases. The J segment lost 3 bases and the V segment lost 1 base, leaving 6 bases of the junction unmatched. This CDR3 has 16 amino acids. CDR1 is MGHRA, CDR2 YSYEKL, per germline. CDR3 amino acids: CASSQGHLAGDYEQYF. CDR3 coding DNA: TGCGCCAGCAGCCAAGGACACCTAGCGGGGGACTACGAGCAGTACTTC.

The CDR3 DNA reads as TGTGCCAGCAGCTTAACCGGCGGGTGGAATGAGCAGTTCTTC. This codes for CASSLTGGWNEQFF. The chain joins TRBV7-6 to TRBJ2-1; D is perhaps TRBD2 (5 bases). Between the trimmed V and J ends, which lost 2 bases and 7 bases, there was a span of 12 bases. From germline, CDR1 is SGHVS and CDR2 FNYEAQ. The CDR3 runs 14 residues. The whole variable domain, remainder taken from reference TRBV7-6 and TRBJ2-1, is GAGVSQSPRYKVTKRGQDVALRCDPISGHVSLYWYRQALGQGPEFLTYFNYEAQQDKSGLPNDRFSAERPEGSISTLTIQRTEQRDSAMYRCASSLTGGWNEQFFGPGTRLTVL.

The chain joins TRBV5-1 to TRBJ2-5; D ambiguous. CDR1 and CDR2 from the germline V gene are SGHRS and YFSETQ. V lost 1 base and J 3 bases, leaving 22 bases between the germline ends. The CDR3 length is 18 residues. For the CDR3, the DNA is TGCGCCAGCAGCTTGCCGCGAGATTATGGGGTACAAGAAGAGACCCAGTACTTC. Its protein is CASSLPRDYGVQEETQYF. Looking up the rest from reference TRBV5-1 and TRBJ2-5 gives the full variable domain: KAGVTQTPRYLIKTRGQQVTLSCSPISGHRSVSWYQQTPGQGLQFLFEYFSETQRNKGNFPGRFSGRQFSNSRSEMNVSTLELGDSALYLCASSLPRDYGVQEETQYFGPGTRLLVL.

The gene calls are TRBV7-2 and TRBJ1-6, with TRBD1 matching over 12 bases. The junction had 4 bases not matched to a gene; V was cut back by 5 bases and J by 2 bases. The CDR3 has 17 amino acids. Germline assignment: CDR1 SGHTA and CDR2 FQGNSA. This CDR3 is CASSPGTGGAYNSPLHF. As DNA, the CDR3 is TGTGCCAGCAGCCCGGGGACAGGGGGCGCCTATAATTCACCCCTCCACTTT.

J is TRBJ2-4 and V is TRBV29-1, with TRBD2 matching over 8 bases. Germline CDR1 reads SQVTM; CDR2 reads ANQGSEA. V shed 1 base, J shed 2 bases, and the junction held 10 bases outside the gene matches. This CDR3 region has 17 residues. The CDR3 coding sequence is TGCAGCGTTGAAGCCGGGGAGCGGGAGTTTACCAAAAACATTCAGTACTTC. It codes for CSVEAGEREFTKNIQYF.

This chain uses TRBV7-9 with TRBJ2-1; 10 bases line up with TRBD2. Germline V gene data show CDR1 as SEHNR and CDR2 as FQNEAQ (reference sequence). With V trimmed by 2 bases and J by 4 bases, 2 bases remained unmatched. This CDR3 contains 15 residues. This chain's CDR3 is CASSLLAGVYNEQFF. The CDR3 nucleotides read TGTGCCAGCAGCTTACTAGCGGGAGTGTACAATGAGCAGTTCTTC.

A remark on this clone: This CDR3 is also generated by other DNA sequences in the sample. The chain recombines TRBV5-6 with TRBJ1-1; the D is unclear. The germline CDR1 and CDR2 sequences are SGHDT and YYEEEE. The CDR3 has 12 residues. V was pared by 0 bases and J by 4 bases, with 4 bases between. CDR3 DNA sequence: TGTGCCAGCAGCTTGGTCGGCACTGAAGCTTTCTTT. This sequence encodes CASSLVGTEAFF.

V gene TRBV27 combines with J gene TRBJ2-4; D perhaps matches TRBD2 (6 bases). Looked up from germline, CDR1 is MNHEY and CDR2 is SMNVEV (reference sequence). V was pared by 6 bases and J by 5 bases, with 14 bases between. CDR3 length: 14 amino acids. CDR3 nucleotides: TGTGCCAGCAGCGATCGCGGGGTAGAAAACATTCAGTACTTC. Residues: CASSDRGVENIQYF.

V and J are TRBV28 and TRBJ2-7; the match to TRBD1 covers 9 bases. The CDR3 runs to 14 residues. The V and J ends lost 4 bases and 5 bases, in that order; junction bases with no gene match: 6. Germline loops: CDR1 MDHEN, CDR2 SYDVKM. The CDR3 DNA reads TGTGCCAGCAGTTCTGGGACAGGGTCCAACGAGCAGTACTTC. This translates into CASSSGTGSNEQYF.

The V gene is TRBV11-2, the J gene TRBJ1-4; D remains unclear. V shed 6 bases and J shed 7 bases, with 15 bases lying between them. This CDR3 is 14 amino acids long. From germline, CDR1 is SGHAT and CDR2 FQNNGV. The CDR3 DNA is TGTGCCAGCAGAGGTACCGGGGAAGGTGAAAAACTGTTTTTT. This sequence encodes CASRGTGEGEKLFF.

V gene TRBV6-5 combines with J gene TRBJ2-1, with D possibly matching TRBD1 (6 bases). V was shortened by 0 bases and J by 6 bases, with 15 bases between the two germline ends. The CDR3 has 16 residues. From germline, CDR1 is MNHEY and CDR2 SVGAGI. The CDR3 is CASSYSGDIAPNEQFF. The DNA for the CDR3 is TGTGCCAGCAGTTACTCCGGGGACATAGCCCCCAATGAGCAGTTCTTC.

About this clone: An end of the junction differs from the germline gene, which may be a read error. The chain employs TRBV10-3 and TRBJ2-2; weak D call: TRBD2 (6 bases). The CDR3 runs 14 residues. The germline V gene has CDR1 ENHRY and CDR2 SYGVKD. CDR3 region: CAIPEGGCRPKDDF. CDR3 DNA sequence: TGTGCCATCCCCGAGGGAGGATGCCGGCCAAAGGACGATTTT.

Concerning this clone: Other DNA sequences in this sample translate to the same CDR3. This sequence joins TRBV5-4 and TRBJ2-7, with no clear D. The CDR3 runs to 12 residues. Trimming removed 2 bases from V and 6 bases from J, with 9 bases in between. Germline-derived CDR1 and CDR2 are SGHNT and YYREEE (reference sequence). The CDR3 nucleotides are TGTGCCAGCAGCTTAGCCCGGAGCGAGCAGTACTTC. Translated, it gives CASSLARSEQYF.

Concerning this clone itself: The sample carries other DNA sequences with the same CDR3. The chain is built from TRBV30 and TRBJ2-7; TRBD1 agrees at 11 bases. Looked up from germline, CDR1 is GTSNPN and CDR2 is SVGIG (reference sequence). The CDR3 is 13 residues long. The ends lost 3 bases at V and 2 bases at J; junction bases unmatched: 0. The CDR3 is CAWRGQGAYEQYF. CDR3 in DNA: TGTGCCTGGAGGGGACAGGGGGCCTACGAGCAGTACTTC.